This T cell receptor beta chain originates from a study of Graves' ophthalmopathy and Graves' hyperthyroidism (dated by TCRdb to 2016 to 2019). Regarding the complete study: Peripheral blood was collected before any treatment was given, at the time of initial diagnosis. In total, some 130 blood samples were TCR-sequenced: 40 to 45 ophthalmopathy, 80 or so hyperthyroidism and approximately 17 hyperthyroidism-to-ophthalmopathy patients. An independent validation cohort was composed of fewer than 20 hyperthyroidism patients and around 16 patients who later progressed from hyperthyroidism to ophthalmopathy. Once sampling was done, hyperthyroidism patients were given methimazole at a starting dose of 30 mg daily, while ophthalmopathy patients were given high-dose intravenous methylprednisolone. The study used signatures of the TCR beta repertoire to tell Graves' ophthalmopathy apart from Graves' hyperthyroidism and to predict which patients would progress to ophthalmopathy. A discovery set of 100 patients (approximately 42 ophthalmopathy, 57 stable hyperthyroidism) was enrolled to explore V-J signatures distinguishing ophthalmopathy from hyperthyroidism. In about six hyperthyroidism patients, the T-cell repertoire of thyroid tissue was compared with the T-cell repertoire of blood. What the work shows at the level of the full study, not this receptor alone: Ophthalmopathy was separated from stable hyperthyroidism by the 13-signature model with around 89% sensitivity and 81% to 83% specificity in cross-validation and with 80%/75% in the test set. In validation, the model predicted ophthalmopathy progression with 55% to 71% sensitivity and approximately 75% specificity; some 13 predicted patients were CT-confirmed with GO in a median of about 6.1 months. Sample size was not predetermined statistically, and investigators were not blinded to group allocation. Most expanded thyroid clonotypes with a frequency above 0.001 also appeared in blood, which suggests that blood repertoires may reflect the immune response in the thyroid.

Including the terminal cysteine and phenylalanine, the CDR3 comprises 14 residues. CDR3 DNA only is kept here, 42 bases in frame from base 1. Ends trimmed: V by 5 bases, J by 6 bases; bases unmatched to a gene: 8. For repertoire sequencing, TCR beta CDR3 regions were amplified from RNA transcripts. A first-round RT-PCR used HTBI primers with the Qiagen OneStep RT-PCR kit, followed by a second-round multiplex PCR, size selection and purification. Libraries were sequenced on an Illumina HiSeq2000 using paired-end 100 bp reads. The authors' analysis ran thus. Reads were processed with SOAPnuke, discarding reads with adapters, uncalled bases, mean Phred below 15, or no exact constant-primer or identifier match. COPE v1.2.5 was used to merge high-quality paired reads. Each unique nucleotide sequence was treated as a clonotype, and MiTCR v1.1 was used to align the clonotypes to the IMGT TRB V, D and J references. Only V-J combinations with frequency above 0.0001 were analysed, covering over 99% of repertoires. For each V-J combination, a TCR clonal expansion and chaos score was defined as the ratio of F50 clonal expansion to chaos observed in the TCRdist matrix. Welch's t-statistics and random forest were used to reduce the features to 10 to 15 V-J combinations, which were then used as input to a naive Bayes classifier. Thyroid-blood repertoire similarity was quantified with the Morisita-Horn index. The public sequencing data were trimmed at Q25 with fastp and processed into clonotypes with MiXCR by TCRdb, which kept only in-frame beta chains. One record per CDR3 amino acid sequence lists the most common genes and DNA. TCRdb, not the original authors, processed these V and J calls. In all, the sample holds 650,000 to 900,000 distinct CDR3 sequences, and 40% of those were seen once. The top ten clonotypes cover 40% to 55% of the sample.

Ophthalmopathy patients were characterized by moderately to severely active disease, a Clinical Activity Score of at least 3, a NOSPECS grade of at least 4, and a disease duration under 3 months. Patients were excluded if they had other autoimmune diseases, uncontrolled infections, pregnancy or lactation. Clinical symptoms, serum thyroxine, TRAb, thyroid ultrasound and orbital computed tomography formed the basis of the diagnosis. Using Ficoll-Paque density gradient centrifugation, PBMCs were isolated from about 9.4 ml of fresh peripheral blood. Total RNA was extracted using Trizol reagent, and RNA quality was checked on an Agilent 2100 Bioanalyzer. This clonotype was observed a few times. This clone's antigen is unknown. The record has no base qualities; no much larger clone is one base away.

This receptor chain uses TRBV12-3 or TRBV12-4 and TRBJ1-2; TRBD1 matches 8 bases in the middle. Specimen: peripheral blood. The TCR was taken from an adult man with Graves' ophthalmopathy. The base sequence is TGTGCCAGCAGTCCCGGGGACAGGTCTAATGGCTACACCTTC. Translated, it gives CASSPGDRSNGYTF.